The 22 T cell receptor beta chains below were found in one sample sequenced in a study of T-cell reconstitution after alpha-beta-depleted transplantation in children. It was with unique molecular identifiers that the TCRbeta library was prepared. From the PCR reads, TCRdb called clonotypes with MiXCR, one entry per CDR3 protein. The sample records a few hundred thousand distinct CDR3 sequences, approximately 10% being singletons. The sequencing here drew on PBMCs from the stem cell graft donor, taken from the stem cell graft. The receptors shown here come from a human donor who donated a stem cell graft to a child with acute myeloid leukemia.

This clonotype was counted a few times. V usage is TRBV4-1 and J usage is TRBJ1-2; D is ambiguous. The V gene lost 0 bases and the J gene lost 8 bases, with 7 bases spanning the gap. Germline CDR1 reads MGHRA; CDR2 reads YSYEKL. The CDR3 length is 12 residues. The CDR3 reads CASSQEFAGYTF. The CDR3 coding sequence is TGCGCCAGCAGCCAAGAATTCGCCGGCTACACCTTC.

The chain has TRBV20-1 and TRBJ1-3; TRBD1 might be the D (5 bases). CDR1 is DFQATT, CDR2 SNEGSKA, per germline (reference sequence). Trimming removed 5 bases from V and 2 bases from J, with 10 bases in between. This CDR3 spans 13 amino acids. This CDR3 reads CSADRDTGNTIYF. As DNA, the CDR3 is TGCAGTGCTGACAGAGATACTGGAAACACCATATATTTT.

CDR3 sequence reads: CASTTPGYNEQFF. The CDR3 nucleotides are TGTGCCAGCACGACCCCTGGGTACAATGAGCAGTTCTTC. This sequence joins TRBV7-2 and TRBJ2-1; D remains ambiguous. This CDR3 is 13 amino acids long. Trimming removed 7 bases at V and 4 bases at J, with 11 bases between. In germline, CDR1 is SGHTA, CDR2 FQGNSA.

The V and J genes are TRBV6-1 and TRBJ1-5, with D tentatively TRBD1 (5 bases). The V and J ends lost 2 bases and 5 bases respectively, with 16 bases between them. This CDR3 spans 16 amino acids. Germline CDR1 MNHNS, CDR2 SASEGT. The CDR3 sequence: CASSEYGTGGDQPQHF. The CDR3 DNA is TGTGCCAGCAGTGAATACGGTACTGGGGGGGATCAGCCCCAGCATTTT.

The genes are TRBV27 and TRBJ2-5; TRBD2 is a possible D gene (5 bases). Per germline, CDR1 MNHEY and CDR2 SMNVEV (reference sequence). Deletions cut 6 bases from V and 5 bases from J, with 13 bases between. CDR3 size: 13 residues. The chain's CDR3 is CASRASWVETQYF. The CDR3 nucleotides are TGTGCCAGCAGGGCTAGCTGGGTGGAGACCCAGTACTTC.

The table lists this clonotype with many counts. The V and J genes are TRBV20-1 and TRBJ2-3, with D possibly TRBD1 on 6 matching bases. Trimming took 5 bases from V and 4 from J, leaving 10 bases between them. This CDR3 is built from 12 residues. The V gene's germline CDR1 is DFQATT and CDR2 SNEGSKA (reference sequence). The DNA for the CDR3 is TGCAGTGCTTCAAAGGGGGCAGATACGCAGTATTTT. This encodes CSASKGADTQYF.

This clonotype was detected only a few times. V usage is TRBV6-5 and J usage is TRBJ2-7, with D possibly being TRBD1 or TRBD2 (5 bases each). Trimming took off 7 bases at V and 4 bases at J, with 20 bases between the two ends. The CDR3 covers 15 residues. Germline lookup yields CDR1 MNHEY and CDR2 SVGAGI. This CDR3 is CASTLLGTGPYEQYF. DNA of the CDR3: TGTGCCAGCACTTTACTGGGGACGGGGCCTTACGAGCAGTACTTC.

The chain uses TRBV6-2 or TRBV6-3 and TRBJ1-5, with D perhaps matching TRBD1 (6 bases). Per the germline V gene, CDR1 is MNHEY and CDR2 is SVGEGT. V lost 8 bases to trimming and J lost 3 bases, with 20 bases between them. The CDR3 is 16 residues long. For the CDR3, the DNA is TGTGCCAGCTCTTTACAGGGTAGAGGGGACAATCAGCCCCAGCATTTT. This codes for CASSLQGRGDNQPQHF.

This clonotype was observed a handful of times. The chain combines TRBV15 with TRBJ1-1, with 7 bases matching TRBD1. Losses at the gene ends were 5 bases for V and 8 bases for J; bases not matched to a gene: 17. The CDR3 totals 16 residues. CDR1 LNHNV and CDR2 YYDKDF come from the germline V gene (reference sequence). CDR3 bases: TGTGCCACCAGCCCTAAACAGGGGCCTTCACCTCTCGAAGCTTTCTTT. Amino acids: CATSPKQGPSPLEAFF.

This clonotype was observed a handful of times. The chain links TRBV21-1 to TRBJ2-3; the table's D call, TRBD2, has no DNA check behind it. TRBV21-1 counts as a pseudogene. This CDR3 has 16 amino acids. The CDR3 sequence is CASSKGPSGKTDTQYF. CDR3 sequence (DNA): TGTGCCAGCAGCAAGGGTCCTAGCGGGAAGACAGATACGCAGTATTTT.

V usage is TRBV4-3 and J usage is TRBJ2-7, with 13 bases identical to TRBD2. The V gene's germline CDR1 is LGHNA and CDR2 YSLEER. The CDR3 consists of 17 residues. The ends lost 2 bases at V and 3 bases at J; junction bases unmatched: 7. The DNA of the CDR3 is TGCGCCAGCAGCCAATTTACTAGCGGGAGGGCCGACTACGAGCAGTACTTC. Protein product: CASSQFTSGRADYEQYF.

This clonotype was picked up a small number of times. This chain joins TRBV29-1 and TRBJ2-3; tentatively, D is TRBD2 (5 bases). Germline CDR1 and CDR2: SQVTM and ANQGSEA. V dropped 7 bases and J dropped 6 bases, with 11 bases sitting between them. The length of the CDR3 is 11 residues. The CDR3 DNA reads as TGCAGCGGCAGGTCGGGGGATACGCAGTATTTT. This gives the protein CSGRSGDTQYF.

This rearrangement joins TRBV29-1 to TRBJ2-1; 11 bases fit TRBD2. The CDR3 consists of 17 residues. After removal of 3 bases from V and 4 bases from J, the junction contained 11 bases not matched to a gene. The germline V gene has CDR1 SQVTM and CDR2 ANQGSEA. CDR3 DNA sequence: TGCAGCGTTGACGGCCTAGCGGGAGGCGGCCCTTACAATGAGCAGTTCTTC. Translated, it gives CSVDGLAGGGPYNEQFF.

The CDR3, as DNA: TGTGCCAGCACCGTTGTGTGTGCCTATTCCCGTACTAATGAAAAACTGTTTTTT. It is translated as CASTVVCAYSRTNEKLFF. This chain joins TRBV12-3 or TRBV12-4 and TRBJ1-4; D is uncertain. V was cut by 7 bases and J by 2 bases, with 23 bases left in between. This CDR3 is built from 18 residues.

The V and J genes are TRBV7-2 and TRBJ2-5, with D unclear. The V end lost 5 bases, the J end lost 5 bases, and 9 bases lay between the germline ends. This CDR3 is 12 amino acids long. CDR1 and CDR2 (germline): SGHTA, FQGNSA. This CDR3 reads CASSPYRETQYF. CDR3 DNA: TGTGCCAGCAGCCCTTATCGTGAGACCCAGTACTTC.

This chain links TRBV7-2 with TRBJ2-2, with 10 positions matching TRBD1. Germline V lookup: CDR1 SGHTA, CDR2 FQGNSA. The CDR3 extends over 16 amino acids. With 6 bases clipped from V and 3 bases from J, the junction kept 7 bases outside the gene matches. As DNA, the CDR3 is TGTGCCAGCAGAACCGACAGGGGGCTCTACACCGGGGAGCTGTTTTTT. Encoded protein: CASRTDRGLYTGELFF.

This clonotype showed up just a few times. The chain joins TRBV5-1 to TRBJ1-1; tentative D call: TRBD1 (6 bases). The germline CDR1 and CDR2 sequences are SGHRS and YFSETQ. Trimming took 7 bases from V and 4 from J, leaving 17 bases between them. This CDR3 is built from 14 residues. The chain's CDR3 is CASARDTYATEAFF. DNA for the CDR3: TGCGCCAGCGCACGGGACACCTACGCCACTGAAGCTTTCTTT. The whole variable domain, remainder taken from reference TRBV5-1 and TRBJ1-1, is KAGVTQTPRYLIKTRGQQVTLSCSPISGHRSVSWYQQTPGQGLQFLFEYFSETQRNKGNFPGRFSGRQFSNSRSEMNVSTLELGDSALYLCASARDTYATEAFFGQGTRLTVV.

Many counts were recorded for this clonotype. The chain joins TRBV7-2 to TRBJ2-2; TRBD1 aligns across 11 bases. The CDR3 spans 17 residues. Losses at the gene ends were 2 bases for V and 2 bases for J; bases not matched to a gene: 4. Germline V gene sequence: CDR1 SGHTA, CDR2 FQGNSA. CDR3 nucleotides: TGTGCCAGCAGCTTATCGGGGACAGGGGGAAACACCGGGGAGCTGTTTTTT. Protein product: CASSLSGTGGNTGELFF.

The chain combines TRBV9 with TRBJ2-5, with D maybe TRBD2 (6 bases). The CDR3 consists of 17 residues. Germline V lookup: CDR1 SGDLS, CDR2 YYNGEE. Trimming pared 3 bases from V and 4 bases from J, leaving 22 bases between. CDR3 residues: CASSAGNRGSFRETQYF. The CDR3, as DNA: TGTGCCAGCAGCGCTGGAAACCGGGGGTCCTTCCGAGAGACCCAGTACTTC.

This clonotype turned up a few times. This rearrangement joins TRBV7-2 to TRBJ2-5; TRBD2 is a possible D gene (6 bases). CDR1 is SGHTA and CDR2 is FQGNSA in the germline V gene. Trimming stripped 0 bases from V and 3 bases from J, with 17 bases between. There are 17 residues in the CDR3. The chain's CDR3 is CASSLALTSNRKETQYF. The CDR3 region has the DNA TGTGCCAGCAGCTTAGCCCTTACTAGCAACCGAAAAGAGACCCAGTACTTC.

This clonotype has only a few counts. This chain joins TRBV20-1 and TRBJ2-3, with 7 bases aligning to TRBD2. V was clipped by 3 bases and J by 2 bases; unmatched bases: 5. The CDR3 covers 14 residues. Germline assignment: CDR1 DFQATT and CDR2 SNEGSKA (reference sequence). The CDR3 here is CSASASGNTDTQYF. The CDR3 DNA is TGCAGTGCTAGTGCCAGCGGGAACACAGATACGCAGTATTTT.

This clonotype was observed at least ten times. This chain uses TRBV6-1 with TRBJ2-2; 9 positions match TRBD1. The CDR3 is 15 residues long. V was clipped by 6 bases and J by 7 bases; unmatched bases: 9. Germline V gene lookup returns CDR1 MNHNS and CDR2 SASEGT. CDR3 nucleotides: TGTGCCAGCAGCCCCGGACAGGGGCTGGGCGGGGAGCTGTTTTTT. The encoded protein is CASSPGQGLGGELFF.